This TCR beta chain originates from a study of shared clonotypes between healthy human individuals. V was cut by 4 bases and J by 9 bases, with 21 bases left in between. CDR1 is SGHAT and CDR2 is FQNNGV in the germline V gene. The CDR3 extends over 15 amino acids. The method was immunoSEQ multiplex PCR; TCRdb's version includes in-frame clones alone and lacks a portion of them. The table has approximately 2.4 million clones, approximately 96% seen once. Sequencing input: naive CD4+ T cells sorted from blood. This sample's subset: CD45RA+ positively selected. The rearrangement joins TRBV11-2 to TRBJ1-2; D is unclear. The sequence derives from a man younger than 35 in good health. CDR3 bases: TGTGCCAGCAGCTACGCTAGGCCGGGCCTTGGGAGCTACACCTTC. Encoded protein: CASSYARPGLGSYTF.